This T cell receptor beta chain was retrieved from a study of blood T cell repertoires in COVID-19. Across the whole study: COVID-19 samples, acute and convalescent, were from the United States, Italy and Spain. PBMCs, B-cell-depleted T cells, or T cells provided the cDNA or gDNA that made up the material.

The CDR3 spans 15 residues. Germline assignment: CDR1 SGHAT and CDR2 FQNNGV. The ends lost 0 bases at V and 8 bases at J; junction bases unmatched: 7. Seattle patients were enrolled while actively infected and followed longitudinally. Authors' analysis steps: By means of reference gene primer amplification, nucleated cell counts were estimated. Clones were read by immunoSEQ multiplex PCR, and TCRdb kept only the in-frame ones, dropping some. The DNA was the basis for D and trimming; V, J and clone size are from that table. The data show about 350,000 clones, roughly 89% seen once. This sequence joins TRBV11-2 and TRBJ2-1, with 7 bases fitting TRBD2. The sequencing sample was made of peripheral blood. This clonotype originated in a woman in her fifties or sixties with COVID-19, enrolled during active disease. The CDR3 nucleotides are TGTGCCAGCAGCTTAGAACCGACTAGCCTCCATGAGCAGTTCTTC. Amino acids: CASSLEPTSLHEQFF.